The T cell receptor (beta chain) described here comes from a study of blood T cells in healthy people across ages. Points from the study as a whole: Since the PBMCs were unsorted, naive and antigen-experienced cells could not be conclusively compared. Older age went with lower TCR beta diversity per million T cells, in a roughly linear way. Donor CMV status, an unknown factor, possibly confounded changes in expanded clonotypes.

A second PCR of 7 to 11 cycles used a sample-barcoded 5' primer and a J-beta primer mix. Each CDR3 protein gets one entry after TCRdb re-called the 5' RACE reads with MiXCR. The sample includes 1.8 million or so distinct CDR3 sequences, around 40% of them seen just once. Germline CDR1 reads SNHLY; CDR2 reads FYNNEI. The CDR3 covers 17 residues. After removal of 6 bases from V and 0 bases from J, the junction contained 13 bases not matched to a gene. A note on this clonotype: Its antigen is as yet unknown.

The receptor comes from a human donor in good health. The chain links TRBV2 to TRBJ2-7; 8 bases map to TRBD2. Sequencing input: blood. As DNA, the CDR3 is TGTGCCAGCAGGCGGGGGGACTCATACCTTATCTCCTACGAGCAGTACTTC. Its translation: CASRRGDSYLISYEQYF.